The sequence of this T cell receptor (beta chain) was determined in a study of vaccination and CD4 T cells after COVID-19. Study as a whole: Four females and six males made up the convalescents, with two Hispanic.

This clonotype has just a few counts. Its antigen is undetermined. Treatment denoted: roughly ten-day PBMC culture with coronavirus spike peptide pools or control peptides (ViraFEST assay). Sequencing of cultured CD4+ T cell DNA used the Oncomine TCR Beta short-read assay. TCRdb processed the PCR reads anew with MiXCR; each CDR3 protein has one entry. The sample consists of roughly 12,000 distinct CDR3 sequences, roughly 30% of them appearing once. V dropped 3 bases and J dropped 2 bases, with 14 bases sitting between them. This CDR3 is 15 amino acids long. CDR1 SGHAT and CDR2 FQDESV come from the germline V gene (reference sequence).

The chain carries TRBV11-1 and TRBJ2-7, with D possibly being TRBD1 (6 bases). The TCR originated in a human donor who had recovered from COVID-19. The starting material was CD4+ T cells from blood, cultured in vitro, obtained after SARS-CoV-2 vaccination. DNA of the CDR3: TGTGCCAGCAGCTTGATGGGGGCTAGAGCCTACGAGCAGTACTTC. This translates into CASSLMGARAYEQYF. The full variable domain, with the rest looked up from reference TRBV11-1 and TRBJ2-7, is EAEVAQSPRYKITEKSQAVAFWCDPISGHATLYWYRQILGQGPELLVQFQDESVVDDSQLPKDRFSAERLKGVDSTLKIQPAELGDSAMYLCASSLMGARAYEQYFGPGTRLTVT.